This T cell receptor (beta chain) was retrieved from a study of blood T cell repertoires in COVID-19. TCRdb's copy holds only in-frame clones and misses some; the assay was immunoSEQ multiplex PCR. In the table there are 170,000 or so clones, 87% of which are singletons. Germline CDR1 SGHTS, CDR2 YDEGEE. V was clipped by 4 bases and J by 8 bases; unmatched bases: 16. This CDR3 region has 17 residues. The rearrangement joins TRBV5-8 to TRBJ2-1; TRBD1 matches at 9 bases. This receptor was identified in a woman aged 50 to 65 who had recovered from COVID-19. Sequenced input: PBMCs or T cells enriched from blood (not recorded which). CDR3 protein: CASSDPYRQGVSYEQFF. The CDR3 DNA is TGTGCCAGCAGCGATCCTTACCGACAGGGGGTATCTTATGAGCAGTTCTTC.